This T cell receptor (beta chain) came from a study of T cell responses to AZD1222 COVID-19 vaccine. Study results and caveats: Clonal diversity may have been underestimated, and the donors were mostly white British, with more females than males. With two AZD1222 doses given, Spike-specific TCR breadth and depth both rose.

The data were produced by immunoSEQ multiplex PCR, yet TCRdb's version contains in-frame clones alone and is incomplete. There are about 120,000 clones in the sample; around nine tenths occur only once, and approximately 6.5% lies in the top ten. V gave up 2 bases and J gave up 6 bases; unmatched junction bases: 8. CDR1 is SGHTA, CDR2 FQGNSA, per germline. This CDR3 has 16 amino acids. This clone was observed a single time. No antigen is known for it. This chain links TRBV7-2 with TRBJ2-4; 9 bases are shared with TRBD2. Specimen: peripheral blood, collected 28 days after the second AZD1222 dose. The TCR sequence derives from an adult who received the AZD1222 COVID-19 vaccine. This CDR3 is CASSLSLAGPGNIQYF. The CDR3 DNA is TGTGCCAGCAGCTTAAGTCTAGCGGGGCCGGGAAACATTCAGTACTTC.